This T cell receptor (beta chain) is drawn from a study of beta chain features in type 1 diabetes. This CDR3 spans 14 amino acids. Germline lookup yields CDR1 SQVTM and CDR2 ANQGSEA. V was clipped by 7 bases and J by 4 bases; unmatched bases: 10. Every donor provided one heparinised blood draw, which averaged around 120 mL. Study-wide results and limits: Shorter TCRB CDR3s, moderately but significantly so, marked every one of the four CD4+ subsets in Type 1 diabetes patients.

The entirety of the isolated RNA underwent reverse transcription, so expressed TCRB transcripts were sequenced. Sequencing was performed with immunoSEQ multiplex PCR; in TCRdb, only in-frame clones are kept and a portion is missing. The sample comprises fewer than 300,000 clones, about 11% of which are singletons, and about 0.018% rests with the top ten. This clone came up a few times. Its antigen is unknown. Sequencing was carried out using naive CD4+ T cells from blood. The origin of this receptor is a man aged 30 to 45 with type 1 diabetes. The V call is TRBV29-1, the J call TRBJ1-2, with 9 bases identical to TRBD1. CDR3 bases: TGCAGCGCCGAAGGGGACAGGGCTTTCTATGGCTACACCTTC. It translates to CSAEGDRAFYGYTF.